The text below deals with one T cell receptor (beta chain). The antigen is unknown. The donors, nominally healthy at sampling, likely had unrecorded immune exposures. Amplification used 60 Vbeta primers and 13 Jbeta primers. Generated by immunoSEQ multiplex PCR, the TCRdb table keeps only in-frame clones and is missing some. The sample gives 130,000 or so clones, around 72% of which show up once; under 9.5% is in the top ten. This sample stems from a study of cytomegalovirus exposure and HLA in healthy donors. Study findings and constraints: Previous analysis showed most TCR beta V segments were productive about 90% or about 30% of the time.

This receptor was identified in a woman aged 50 to 60 in good health and CMV-seropositive. The sequencing input was PBMCs.

This CDR3 reads CATSRDGADEQYF. Here the CDR3 DNA reads TGTGCCACCAGCAGAGACGGAGCGGACGAGCAGTACTTC. This chain connects TRBV15 to TRBJ2-7, with a tentative D call TRBD2 (5 bases). The CDR3 runs 13 residues. Germline V CDR1 and CDR2: LNHNV, YYDKDF (reference sequence). Trimming removed 0 bases from V and 5 bases from J, with 8 bases in between.